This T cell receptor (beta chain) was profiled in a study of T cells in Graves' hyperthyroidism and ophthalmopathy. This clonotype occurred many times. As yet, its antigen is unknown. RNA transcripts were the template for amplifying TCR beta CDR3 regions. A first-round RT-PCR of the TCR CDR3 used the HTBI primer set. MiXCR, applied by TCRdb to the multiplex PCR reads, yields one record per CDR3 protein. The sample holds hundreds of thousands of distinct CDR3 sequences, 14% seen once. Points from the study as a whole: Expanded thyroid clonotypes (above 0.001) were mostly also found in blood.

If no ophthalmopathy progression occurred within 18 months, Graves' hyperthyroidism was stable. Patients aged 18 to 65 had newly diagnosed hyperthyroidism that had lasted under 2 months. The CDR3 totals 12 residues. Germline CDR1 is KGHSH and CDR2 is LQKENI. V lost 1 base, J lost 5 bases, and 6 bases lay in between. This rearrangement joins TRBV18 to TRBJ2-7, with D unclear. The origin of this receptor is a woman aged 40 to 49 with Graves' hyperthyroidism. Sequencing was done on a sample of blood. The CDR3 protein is CASSPRGHEQYF. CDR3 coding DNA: TGTGCCAGCTCACCACGGGGTCACGAGCAGTACTTC.